A selection of T cell receptor beta chains follows, all from one sample in a study of cytomegalovirus exposure and HLA in healthy donors. The repertoire was sequenced with immunoSEQ multiplex PCR; TCRdb's copy has only in-frame clones and lacks some. In the table there are 150,000 to 200,000 clones, over 65% of which are singletons. Sequenced sample: PBMCs. These receptors were obtained from a man in his forties or fifties in good health and CMV-seropositive. The CDR3 runs from the conserved cysteine through the conserved F or W. Size values are once, few and many counts, or a class for expanded clones, and some rows have none.

TRBJ2-3 - TRBV7-9 CASSRDRGADTQYF
TRBJ1-2 once TRBV10-3 CAIRGVYGYTF
TRBJ2-1 - TRBV7-8 CASSSGTASYNEQFF
TRBJ1-1 - TRBV29-1 CSTRRGLDTEAFF
TRBJ1-2 once TRBV7-2 CASSLALRDRGHGYTF
TRBJ2-1 - TRBV7-3 CASSPTGGRDEQFF
TRBJ1-3 - TRBV27 CASSLTGGNTIYF
TRBJ1-1 - TRBV7-3 CASSLTGTGQNTEAFF
TRBJ1-6 - TRBV9 CASSVGGSSYNSPLHF
TRBJ2-5 - TRBV15 CATADSTWDRGQETQYF
TRBJ1-2 - TRBV14 CASSQSPGKRYGYTF
TRBJ2-7 - TRBV19 CATRRAYEQYF
TRBJ1-5 few TRBV6-1 CASTPTSTGNQPQHF
TRBJ1-2 few TRBV7-8 CASSSPGYGYTF
TRBJ1-1 - TRBV4-3 CASSLAGGEAFF
TRBJ2-7 - TRBV5-6 CASSLNRERREQYF
TRBJ2-4 - TRBV29-1 CSALQGNIQYF
TRBJ1-3 - TRBV6-6 CASSYSQGPSGNTIYF
TRBJ1-4 - TRBV7-9 CASNPGVNEKLFF
TRBJ1-2 - TRBV7-9 CASSQGQGPRSGYTF
- - TRBV10-3 CAISADGTGKYYEQYF
TRBJ1-2 few TRBV4-3 CASSQDGRDRDGYTF
TRBJ1-3 - TRBV7-3 CASSLTGSSGNTIYF
TRBJ2-4 - TRBV11-1 CASSPGGLAKNIQYF
TRBJ2-7 once TRBV4-1 CASSQTTSGGTPSSYEQYF
TRBJ2-7 - TRBV27 CASSLSILAGAYEQYF
- - TRBV28 CASSLYDRSYEQYF
TRBJ1-1 few TRBV4-2 CASSQDGGNTEAFF
TRBJ2-3 - TRBV6-4 CASSEGRGTDTQYF